This T cell receptor (beta chain) was obtained from a study of early stage breast cancer tumors. This clone has only a few counts. The germline V gene encodes CDR1 SEHNR and CDR2 FQNEAQ (reference sequence). V lost 5 bases, J lost 8 bases, and 3 bases stayed unmatched. This CDR3 contains 12 residues. Profiled with immunoSEQ multiplex PCR; TCRdb holds only in-frame clones, not every one. This table has fewer than 80,000 clones, 65% to 85% appearing once. Sequenced: blood. The V and J genes are TRBV7-9 and TRBJ1-2; 9 nucleotides match TRBD1. The TCR originated in a person aged 35-50 years with breast cancer. The CDR3 region is CASSRDRDGYTF. The CDR3 bases are TGTGCCAGCAGCAGGGACAGGGACGGCTACACCTTC.